This TCR beta chain is from a study of shared clonotypes between healthy human individuals. Overall study context: Participating donors consisted of two women and three men aged 18 to 49.

The protocol was immunoSEQ multiplex PCR, while the TCRdb copy is restricted to in-frame clones and leaves out a portion. In the table there are some 1,600,000 clones, nearly 99% of which are singletons. The source of this sequence is a man aged 30-40 years in good health. Sequenced: naive CD4+ T cells sorted from blood. Specified subset: CD45RA+ positively selected.

CDR3 region: CATTQRDRLPYEQYF. DNA of the CDR3: TGTGCCACCACACAGAGGGACCGCCTGCCCTACGAGCAGTACTTC. V gene TRBV6-5 combines with J gene TRBJ2-7; D may be TRBD1 or TRBD2 (5 bases each). The CDR3 is 15 amino acids. V lost 10 bases, J lost 2 bases, and 21 bases lay in between. CDR1 MNHEY and CDR2 SVGAGI come from the germline V gene.